This TCR beta chain was profiled in a study of cytomegalovirus exposure and HLA in healthy donors. The study, taken as a whole, reports: HLA allele associations emerged for fewer than 20,000 TCR beta sequences in a later analysis, at 0.05 false discovery rate.

Researchers ran the PCR with 60 Vbeta and 13 Jbeta primers. This table comes from immunoSEQ multiplex PCR, and its TCRdb copy is limited to in-frame clones, with some not included. The data show 150,000 to 200,000 clones, with around 81% seen just once and approximately 5% held by the top ten. Germline lookup yields CDR1 LNHDA and CDR2 SQIVND (reference sequence). This CDR3 region has 14 residues. The V end was cut by 3 bases, the J end by 3 bases, with 9 bases between. This clone was detected only once. What it recognizes is unknown. This chain uses TRBV19 with TRBJ1-5; D may be TRBD1 (6 bases). The receptor comes from a woman in her late teens or twenties in good health and CMV-seropositive. The specimen sequenced was PBMCs. This chain's CDR3 is CASSMGASNQPQHF. In nucleotides, the CDR3 is TGTGCCAGTAGTATGGGGGCTTCCAATCAGCCCCAGCATTTT.